These 20 T cell receptor beta chains were sequenced from one sample in a study of shared clonotypes between healthy human individuals. Cells designated naive CD8 were CD45RO-negative and were positively selected for CCR7, with terminally differentiated effector memory CD45RA+ cells excluded. Assay: immunoSEQ multiplex PCR; the TCRdb copy retains only in-frame clones and omits some. The repertoire holds roughly 2.1 million clones, with 90% to 95% as singletons. Source material: naive CD8+ T cells from PBMCs. These receptor sequences come from a man younger than 30 in good health. Some clones in this sample may be carry-over from other donors' samples.

The chain has TRBV30 and TRBJ2-3, with D unresolved. This CDR3 contains 14 residues. V was cut by 5 bases and J by 0 bases, with 12 bases left in between. CDR1 is GTSNPN, CDR2 SVGIG, per germline (reference sequence). Here the CDR3 DNA reads TGTGCCTGGGGAATAGCAGTGAGCACAGATACGCAGTATTTT. Translation: CAWGIAVSTDTQYF.

The gene calls are TRBV5-6 and TRBJ2-1; 12 bases match TRBD1. V shed 4 bases, J shed 8 bases, and the junction held 7 bases outside the gene matches. Germline assignment: CDR1 SGHDT and CDR2 YYEEEE. This CDR3 has 15 residues. CDR3 loop: CASSVGQGANHEQFF. The CDR3 nucleotides are TGTGCCAGCAGCGTGGGACAGGGGGCGAATCATGAGCAGTTCTTC.

The genes are TRBV2 and TRBJ1-1; 7 bases map to TRBD1. This CDR3 contains 11 residues. J gave up 3 bases and V 10 bases, and 2 bases lay outside the gene matches. Per the germline V gene, CDR1 is SNHLY and CDR2 is FYNNEI. DNA for the CDR3: TGTGCCATCCAGGGGGACACTGAAGCTTTCTTT. Translation: CAIQGDTEAFF.

This chain joins TRBV16 and TRBJ2-1, with D hard to call. Germline V CDR1 and CDR2: KGHSY, FQNENV. The CDR3 has 14 residues. V shed 1 base and J shed 8 bases, with 12 bases lying between them. CDR3 in DNA: TGTGCCAGCAGCCAATTTTATCCGGCCCATGAGCAGTTCTTC. Protein: CASSQFYPAHEQFF.

The chain uses TRBV5-1 and TRBJ2-7; 8 bases are shared with TRBD1. The CDR3 contains 12 residues. Trimming cost V 5 bases and J 6 bases; bases outside gene matches: 4. Germline V gives CDR1 SGHRS, CDR2 YFSETQ. CDR3 sequence reads: CASRYGQGEQYF. DNA for the CDR3: TGCGCCAGCAGATATGGACAGGGCGAGCAGTACTTC.

This chain connects TRBV9 to TRBJ1-1, with D uncertain. Trimming removed 0 bases from V and 7 bases from J, with 13 bases in between. Germline CDR1 and CDR2: SGDLS and YYNGEE. The CDR3 sequence is 14 residues long. DNA of the CDR3: TGTGCCAGCAGCGTAGCTCCGGTCCAATATGAAGCTTTCTTT. Its protein is CASSVAPVQYEAFF.

The chain couples TRBV5-1 to TRBJ2-7; D is uncertain. Trimming took 2 bases from V and 0 from J, leaving 9 bases between them. Germline V gene sequence: CDR1 SGHRS, CDR2 YFSETQ. This CDR3 comprises 14 residues. The CDR3, as DNA: TGCGCCAGCAGCTTTACTCCGAGCTCCTACGAGCAGTACTTC. It translates to CASSFTPSSYEQYF.

This clone appeared a single time. The rearrangement joins TRBV30 to TRBJ1-2, with 7 nucleotides matching TRBD1. CDR3 size: 13 residues. Per the germline V gene, CDR1 is GTSNPN and CDR2 is SVGIG (reference sequence). V dropped 5 bases and J dropped 1; count of bases not matched to a gene: 4. CDR3 DNA: TGTGCCTGGGCCTACAGGGGTAACTATGGCTACACCTTC. Its protein is CAWAYRGNYGYTF.

The chain recombines TRBV7-9 with TRBJ2-7; tentative D call: TRBD2 (5 bases). Trimming left V 7 bases short and J 5 bases short, with 12 bases between. CDR3 size: 12 residues. The germline V gene encodes CDR1 SEHNR and CDR2 FQNEAQ (reference sequence). For the CDR3, the DNA is TGTGCCAGCACTCGACTAAGCAACGAGCAGTACTTC. Translated, it gives CASTRLSNEQYF.

The chain combines TRBV7-2 with TRBJ2-2; D gene ambiguous. CDR1 and CDR2 from the germline V gene are SGHTA and FQGNSA. CDR3 length: 13 residues. Trimming pared 5 bases from V and 0 bases from J, leaving 4 bases between. The CDR3 loop is CASSAANTGELFF. DNA for the CDR3: TGTGCCAGCAGCGCCGCGAACACCGGGGAGCTGTTTTTT.

This sequence joins TRBV4-2 and TRBJ2-1; either TRBD1 or TRBD2 may supply D (5 bases each). This CDR3 is 13 amino acids long. V was cut by 5 bases and J by 6 bases, with 11 bases left in between. CDR1 LGHNA and CDR2 YNFKEQ come from the germline V gene. The CDR3 protein is CASSVGTANEQFF. The DNA for the CDR3 is TGTGCCAGCAGCGTGGGGACCGCCAATGAGCAGTTCTTC.

The sample holds one count of this clone. The CDR3: CASKPSGRREQYF. The CDR3 DNA is TGTGCCAGCAAGCCTAGCGGCAGGCGGGAGCAGTACTTC. This chain links TRBV2 with TRBJ2-7; TRBD2 matches 7 bases. Germline V gene lookup returns CDR1 SNHLY and CDR2 FYNNEI. V lost 7 bases to trimming and J lost 7 bases; unmatched junction nucleotides: 10. There are 13 residues in the CDR3.

This chain joins TRBV5-6 and TRBJ1-1, with 7 bases matching TRBD1. This CDR3 contains 14 residues. Germline V gives CDR1 SGHDT, CDR2 YYEEEE. V dropped 4 bases and J dropped 1; count of bases not matched to a gene: 4. CDR3 loop: CASSLWDRNTEAFF. In DNA form, the CDR3 reads TGTGCCAGCAGCCTATGGGACAGGAACACTGAAGCTTTCTTT. The full variable domain, its missing parts supplied by reference TRBV5-6 and TRBJ1-1, is DAGVTQSPTHLIKTRGQQVTLRCSPKSGHDTVSWYQQALGQGPQFIFQYYEEEERQRGNFPDRFSGHQFPNYSSELNVNALLLGDSALYLCASSLWDRNTEAFFGQGTRLTVV.

The chain recombines TRBV14 with TRBJ1-2; D is undetermined. The germline V gene has CDR1 SGHDN and CDR2 FVKESK. This CDR3 contains 14 residues. Trimming pared 0 bases from V and 2 bases from J, leaving 7 bases between. CDR3 residues: CASSQDGTNYGYTF. The CDR3, as DNA: TGTGCCAGCAGCCAAGATGGCACCAACTATGGCTACACCTTC.

This clone was detected only once. The chain uses TRBV5-6 and TRBJ2-7; D uncertain. V was shortened by 2 bases and J by 0 bases, with 9 bases between the two germline ends. The germline gives CDR1 SGHDT, CDR2 YYEEEE. The CDR3 has 14 amino acids. CDR3 coding DNA: TGTGCCAGCAGCTTTATACAGACCTCCTACGAGCAGTACTTC. Its protein is CASSFIQTSYEQYF. The entire variable domain, with the rest obtained from reference TRBV5-6 and TRBJ2-7, is as follows: DAGVTQSPTHLIKTRGQQVTLRCSPKSGHDTVSWYQQALGQGPQFIFQYYEEEERQRGNFPDRFSGHQFPNYSSELNVNALLLGDSALYLCASSFIQTSYEQYFGPGTRLTVT.

The chain links TRBV27 to TRBJ2-1; 9 nucleotides line up with TRBD2. The germline V gene has CDR1 MNHEY and CDR2 SMNVEV (reference sequence). The CDR3 has 14 residues. J gave up 3 bases and V 5 bases, and 2 bases lay outside the gene matches. The DNA of the CDR3 is TGTGCCAGCAGTGGGACTAGCCTCTACAATGAGCAGTTCTTC. This translates into CASSGTSLYNEQFF.

The rearrangement uses TRBV4-2 and TRBJ1-1; D ambiguous. Germline assignment: CDR1 LGHNA and CDR2 YNFKEQ. V lost 5 bases and J lost 1, with 8 bases in between. The CDR3 runs to 13 residues. This CDR3 reads CASSIGENTEAFF. DNA for the CDR3: TGTGCCAGCAGCATAGGAGAGAACACTGAAGCTTTCTTT.

The chain carries TRBV7-2 and TRBJ2-7; 14 nucleotides align to TRBD2. In germline, CDR1 is SGHTA, CDR2 FQGNSA. This CDR3 comprises 18 residues. Germline trimming cut 6 bases from V and 6 bases from J; bases unmatched to any gene: 16. CDR3 DNA: TGTGCCAGCAGGCTACCGGGACTAGCGGGAGTCGGGACGGTCGAGCAGTACTTC. Its translation: CASRLPGLAGVGTVEQYF.

V gene TRBV6-6 combines with J gene TRBJ2-7; D not certain. Deletions cut 2 bases from V and 7 bases from J, with 12 bases between. Germline V gives CDR1 MNHNY, CDR2 SVGAGI (reference sequence). This CDR3 spans 13 amino acids. The CDR3 bases are TGTGCCAGCAGTTACGTCGGTCCGAGGGAGCAGTACTTC. It yields the protein CASSYVGPREQYF.

This sequence joins TRBV28 and TRBJ2-1; the match to TRBD2 covers 11 bases. CDR3 length: 19 residues. The V segment lost 1 base and the J segment 3 bases; nucleotides outside the gene matches: 11. Germline values: CDR1 MDHEN, CDR2 SYDVKM. CDR3 nucleotides: TGTGCCAGCAGTTTATTCTACGATCTAGCGGGAGGAATCTACAATGAGCAGTTCTTC. Amino acid sequence: CASSLFYDLAGGIYNEQFF.